This passage covers 14 T cell receptor beta chains from one sample sequenced in a study of blood T cell repertoires in COVID-19. Assay: immunoSEQ multiplex PCR; the TCRdb copy retains only in-frame clones and omits some. The sample yields about 38,000 clones, approximately 74% seen once. Material: peripheral blood. All receptors come from a man aged 65-85 years with COVID-19, enrolled during active disease.

The chain links TRBV10-3 to TRBJ2-2; TRBD1 agrees at 10 bases. The V gene's germline CDR1 is ENHRY and CDR2 SYGVKD. The J segment lost 3 bases and the V segment lost 6 bases, leaving 4 bases of the junction unmatched. The CDR3 is 15 residues long. CDR3 nucleotides: TGTGCCATCAGGACAGGGGGCCACGACACCGGGGAGCTGTTTTTT. As protein: CAIRTGGHDTGELFF.

V is TRBV10-3 and J is TRBJ2-1; 8 bases fit TRBD1. Germline V gene lookup returns CDR1 ENHRY and CDR2 SYGVKD. This CDR3 comprises 13 residues. V was clipped by 6 bases and J by 9 bases; unmatched bases: 7. CDR3 sequence reads: CAISSDRAAEQFF. The CDR3 DNA reads as TGTGCCATCAGCTCGGACAGGGCGGCTGAGCAGTTCTTC.

V is TRBV5-1 and J is TRBJ2-3, with TRBD1 identical over 7 bases. The CDR3 has 13 residues. Germline CDR1 SGHRS, CDR2 YFSETQ. The J segment lost 3 bases and the V segment lost 5 bases, leaving 3 bases of the junction unmatched. The CDR3 DNA sequence: TGCGCCAGCAGGGAGACAGGGACAGATACGCAGTATTTT. The encoded protein is CASRETGTDTQYF.

This clone was seen more than once but under ten times. This rearrangement joins TRBV7-6 to TRBJ1-5; 7 bases are a match to TRBD1. Per germline, CDR1 SGHVS and CDR2 FNYEAQ. V dropped 1 base and J dropped 4; count of bases not matched to a gene: 4. CDR3 length: 15 residues. The chain's CDR3 is CASSLGAGGNQPQHF. In DNA, the CDR3 is TGTGCCAGCAGCTTAGGGGCAGGGGGTAATCAGCCCCAGCATTTT.

The chain joins TRBV18 to TRBJ2-2; 7 bases are shared with TRBD2. After removal of 1 base from V and 4 bases from J, the junction contained 9 bases not matched to a gene. Per germline, CDR1 KGHSH and CDR2 LQKENI. The CDR3 covers 17 residues. CDR3 sequence: CASSPQSQGGLTGELFF. The DNA for the CDR3 is TGTGCCAGCTCACCACAGAGTCAGGGAGGGCTCACCGGGGAGCTGTTTTTT.

The rearrangement uses TRBV20-1 and TRBJ1-3; weak D call: TRBD1 (6 bases). With 6 bases removed from V and 7 bases from J, the gap between germline ends came to 10 bases. The CDR3 is 11 amino acids. CDR1 is DFQATT, CDR2 SNEGSKA, per germline (reference sequence). The CDR3 region is CSALQGNTIYF. DNA for the CDR3: TGCAGTGCCCTGCAGGGGAACACCATATATTTT.

The chain couples TRBV5-1 to TRBJ2-2; D is ambiguous. The CDR3 is 15 residues long. Germline CDR1 is SGHRS and CDR2 is YFSETQ. With 1 base removed from V and 1 base from J, the gap between germline ends came to 8 bases. As DNA, the CDR3 is TGCGCCAGCAGCTTGATAGGAGAGAACACCGGGGAGCTGTTTTTT. It codes for CASSLIGENTGELFF.

This sequence joins TRBV6-5 and TRBJ1-6, with 8 nucleotides matching TRBD1. With 5 bases clipped from V and 7 bases from J, the junction kept 4 bases outside the gene matches. Germline V gene lookup returns CDR1 MNHEY and CDR2 SVGAGI. This CDR3 region has 14 residues. The DNA of the CDR3 is TGTGCCAGCAGTCGACAGGGGAACAATTCACCCCTCCACTTT. Translation gives CASSRQGNNSPLHF.

This clone was seen once. This chain uses TRBV6-5 with TRBJ2-5; tentatively, D is TRBD2 (6 bases). The CDR3 runs to 12 residues. Germline CDR1 and CDR2: MNHEY and SVGAGI. V lost 6 bases and J 7 bases, leaving 12 bases between the germline ends. The CDR3 region is CASSPPEGTQYF. The CDR3 DNA follows: TGTGCCAGCAGCCCCCCGGAGGGGACCCAGTACTTC.

The genes are TRBV2 and TRBJ2-7; 8 positions match TRBD1. The V gene's germline CDR1 is SNHLY and CDR2 FYNNEI. J was trimmed by 7 bases and V by 5 bases; bases with no gene match: 13. This CDR3 has 15 amino acids. The CDR3 loop is CASSIPGQAFTEQYF. The CDR3 nucleotides are TGTGCCAGCAGTATACCGGGACAGGCTTTCACTGAGCAGTACTTC.

This chain links TRBV19 with TRBJ1-2, with a possible D match to TRBD1 (6 bases). V was shortened by 2 bases and J by 3 bases, with 10 bases between the two germline ends. There are 14 residues in the CDR3. Germline CDR1 is LNHDA and CDR2 is SQIVND (reference sequence). CDR3: CASSIPGADYGYTF. CDR3 DNA: TGTGCCAGTAGTATACCAGGGGCGGACTATGGCTACACCTTC.

The genes are TRBV28 and TRBJ2-7; D is unclear. This CDR3 region has 13 residues. CDR1 and CDR2 from the germline V gene are MDHEN and SYDVKM. The V end lost 7 bases, the J end lost 3 bases, and 13 bases lay between the germline ends. CDR3 DNA: TGTGCCAGCAACAAGGCCAACTACTACGAGCAGTACTTC. The encoded protein is CASNKANYYEQYF.

The chain couples TRBV5-6 to TRBJ2-7; TRBD1 agrees at 8 bases. Germline V gene lookup returns CDR1 SGHDT and CDR2 YYEEEE. The CDR3 extends over 15 amino acids. After removal of 0 bases from V and 4 bases from J, the junction contained 6 bases not matched to a gene. The CDR3 DNA follows: TGTGCCAGCAGCTTGGCTCCAGGGGGCGGATACGAGCAGTACTTC. Protein sequence: CASSLAPGGGYEQYF.

This clone occurred once. The genes are TRBV18 and TRBJ2-3; D ambiguous. Trimming removed 2 bases from V and 0 bases from J, with 6 bases in between. The CDR3 has 14 amino acids. Germline V gene sequence: CDR1 KGHSH, CDR2 LQKENI. CDR3 sequence (DNA): TGTGCCAGCTCACCAGTTTCTAGCACAGATACGCAGTATTTT. Protein sequence: CASSPVSSTDTQYF.